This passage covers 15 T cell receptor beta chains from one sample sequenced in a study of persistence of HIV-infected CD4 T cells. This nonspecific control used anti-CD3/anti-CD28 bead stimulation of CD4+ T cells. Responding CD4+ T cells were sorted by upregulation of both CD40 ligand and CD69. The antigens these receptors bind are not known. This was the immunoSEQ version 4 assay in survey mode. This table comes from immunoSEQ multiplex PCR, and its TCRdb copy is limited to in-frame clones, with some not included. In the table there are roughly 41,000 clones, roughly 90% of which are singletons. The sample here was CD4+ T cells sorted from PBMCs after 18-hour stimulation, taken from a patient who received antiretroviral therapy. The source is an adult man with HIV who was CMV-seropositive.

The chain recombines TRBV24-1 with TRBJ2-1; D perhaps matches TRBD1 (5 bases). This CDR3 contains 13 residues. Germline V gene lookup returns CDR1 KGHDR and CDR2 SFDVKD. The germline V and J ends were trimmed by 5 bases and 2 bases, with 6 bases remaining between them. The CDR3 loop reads CATSGQPYNEQFF. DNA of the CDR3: TGTGCCACCAGTGGACAGCCCTACAATGAGCAGTTCTTC.

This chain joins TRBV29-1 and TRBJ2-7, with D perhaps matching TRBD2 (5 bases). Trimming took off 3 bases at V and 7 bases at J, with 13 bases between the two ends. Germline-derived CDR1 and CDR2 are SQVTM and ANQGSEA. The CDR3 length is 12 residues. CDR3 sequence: CSVDRVPGEQYF. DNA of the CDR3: TGCAGCGTTGACCGTGTTCCGGGGGAGCAGTACTTC.

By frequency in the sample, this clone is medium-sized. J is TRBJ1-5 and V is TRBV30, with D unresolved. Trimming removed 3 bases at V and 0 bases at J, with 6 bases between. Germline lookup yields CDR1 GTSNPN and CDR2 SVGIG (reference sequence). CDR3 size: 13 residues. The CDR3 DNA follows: TGTGCCTGGAGCAGTTATAGCAATCAGCCCCAGCATTTT. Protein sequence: CAWSSYSNQPQHF.

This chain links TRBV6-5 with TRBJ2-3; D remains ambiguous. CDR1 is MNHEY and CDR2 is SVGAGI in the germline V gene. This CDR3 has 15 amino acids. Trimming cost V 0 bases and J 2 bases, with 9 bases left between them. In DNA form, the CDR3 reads TGTGCCAGCAGTTACTCGTTAATCTCCACAGATACGCAGTATTTT. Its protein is CASSYSLISTDTQYF.

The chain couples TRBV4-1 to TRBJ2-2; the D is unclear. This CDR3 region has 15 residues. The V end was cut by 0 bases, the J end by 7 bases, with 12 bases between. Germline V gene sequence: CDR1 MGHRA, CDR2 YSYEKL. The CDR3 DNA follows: TGCGCCAGCAGCCAAGAACTCTCTTGGGGCGGGGAGCTGTTTTTT. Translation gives CASSQELSWGGELFF.

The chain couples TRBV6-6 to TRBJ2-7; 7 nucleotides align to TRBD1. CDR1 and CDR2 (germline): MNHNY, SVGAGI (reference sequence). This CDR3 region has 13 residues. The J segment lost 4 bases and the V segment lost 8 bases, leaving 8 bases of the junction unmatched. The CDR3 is CASRTGVLYEQYF. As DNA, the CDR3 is TGTGCCAGCCGAACAGGGGTGTTGTACGAGCAGTACTTC.

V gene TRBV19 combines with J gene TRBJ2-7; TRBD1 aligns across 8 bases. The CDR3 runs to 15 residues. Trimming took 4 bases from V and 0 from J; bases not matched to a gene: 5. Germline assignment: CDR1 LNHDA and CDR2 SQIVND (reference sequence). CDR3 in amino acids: CASSRTGKASYEQYF. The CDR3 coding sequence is TGTGCCAGTAGTAGGACAGGGAAGGCCTCCTACGAGCAGTACTTC.

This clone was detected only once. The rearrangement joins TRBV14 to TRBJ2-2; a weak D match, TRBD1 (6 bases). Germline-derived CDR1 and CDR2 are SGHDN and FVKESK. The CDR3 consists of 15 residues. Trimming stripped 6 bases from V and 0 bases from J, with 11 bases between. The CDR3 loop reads CASSRTEANTGELFF. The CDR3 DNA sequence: TGTGCCAGCAGTCGGACAGAAGCGAACACCGGGGAGCTGTTTTTT.

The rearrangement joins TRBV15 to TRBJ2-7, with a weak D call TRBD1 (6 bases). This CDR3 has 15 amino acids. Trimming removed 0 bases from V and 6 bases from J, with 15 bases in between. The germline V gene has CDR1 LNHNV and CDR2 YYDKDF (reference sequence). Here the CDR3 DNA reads TGTGCCACCAGCAGAGATTTCAGGGGCGAGGGCGAGCAGTACTTC. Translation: CATSRDFRGEGEQYF.

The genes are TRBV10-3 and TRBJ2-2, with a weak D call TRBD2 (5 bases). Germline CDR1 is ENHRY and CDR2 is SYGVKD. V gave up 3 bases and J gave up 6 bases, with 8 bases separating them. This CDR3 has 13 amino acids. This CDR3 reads CAISDAGAGELFF. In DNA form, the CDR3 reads TGTGCCATCAGTGACGCCGGGGCCGGGGAGCTGTTTTTT.

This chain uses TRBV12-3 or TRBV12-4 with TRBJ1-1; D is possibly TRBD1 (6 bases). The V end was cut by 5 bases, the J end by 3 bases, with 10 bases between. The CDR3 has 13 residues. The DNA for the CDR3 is TGTGCCAGCAGTCCGAACAGGGACACTGAAGCTTTCTTT. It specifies CASSPNRDTEAFF.

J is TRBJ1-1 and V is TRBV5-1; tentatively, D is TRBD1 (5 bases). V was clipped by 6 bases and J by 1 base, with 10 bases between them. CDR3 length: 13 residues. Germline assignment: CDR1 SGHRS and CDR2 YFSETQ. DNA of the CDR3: TGCGCCAGCACCGCGGGGCCGAACACTGAAGCTTTCTTT. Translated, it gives CASTAGPNTEAFF.

DNA for the CDR3: TGCAGCGTTGAGAGCGGGGGCTTCTACGAGCAGTACTTC. Amino acids: CSVESGGFYEQYF. The chain uses TRBV29-1 and TRBJ2-7, with 8 bases aligning to TRBD2. Unmatched junction bases numbered 4, after V lost 3 bases and J lost 3 bases. The CDR3 sequence is 13 residues long. CDR1 and CDR2 from the germline V gene are SQVTM and ANQGSEA.

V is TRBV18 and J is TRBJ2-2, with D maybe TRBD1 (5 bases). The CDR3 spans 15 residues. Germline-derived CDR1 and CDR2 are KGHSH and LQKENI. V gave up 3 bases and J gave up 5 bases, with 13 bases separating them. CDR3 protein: CASSPGRVRTGELFF. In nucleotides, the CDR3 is TGTGCCAGCTCACCTGGCAGGGTGAGGACCGGGGAGCTGTTTTTT.

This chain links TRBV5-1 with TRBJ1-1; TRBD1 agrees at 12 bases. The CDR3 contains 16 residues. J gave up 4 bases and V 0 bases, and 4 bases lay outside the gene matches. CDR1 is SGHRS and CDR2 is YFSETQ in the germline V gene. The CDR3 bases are TGCGCCAGCAGCTTGGCCGGGACAGGGGGCATCACTGAAGCTTTCTTT. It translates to CASSLAGTGGITEAFF.